One and the same sample provided the 5 T cell receptor beta chains below, sequenced in a study of blood T cell repertoires in COVID-19. Profiled with immunoSEQ multiplex PCR; TCRdb holds only in-frame clones, not every one. Counted here are about 250,000 clones, over 80% occurring once; the ten biggest clones make up around 5.5%. Input material: peripheral blood. All receptors come from a human donor in a cohort sampled during active COVID-19.

The CDR3 sequence is CATSLRAGAHNTEAFF. CDR3 DNA: TGTGCCACCAGCCTCCGAGCAGGGGCCCATAACACTGAAGCTTTCTTT. The rearrangement joins TRBV15 to TRBJ1-1; D is possibly TRBD1 (6 bases). This CDR3 spans 16 amino acids. Trimming took 5 bases from V and 2 from J, leaving 18 bases between them. Germline CDR1 and CDR2: LNHNV and YYDKDF (reference sequence).

In its sample, this clone was seen a few times. The chain joins TRBV6-5 to TRBJ2-7; TRBD1 matches at 9 bases. Germline lookup yields CDR1 MNHEY and CDR2 SVGAGI. This CDR3 has 13 amino acids. The V segment lost 2 bases and the J segment 7 bases; nucleotides outside the gene matches: 3. CDR3 loop: CASSYNRGREQYF. The CDR3 nucleotides read TGTGCCAGCAGTTACAACAGGGGGCGAGAGCAGTACTTC.

V usage is TRBV30 and J usage is TRBJ1-1; D is ambiguous. Between the trimmed V and J ends, which lost 0 bases and 0 bases, there was a span of 5 bases. This CDR3 spans 13 amino acids. The germline V gene encodes CDR1 GTSNPN and CDR2 SVGIG (reference sequence). CDR3 bases: TGTGCCTGGAGTGTGTATTTGAACACTGAAGCTTTCTTT. Protein sequence: CAWSVYLNTEAFF.

V and J are TRBV6-5 and TRBJ2-3, with TRBD2 matching 8 bases. The trim removed 6 bases at V and 6 bases at J, leaving 5 bases unmatched. Germline V CDR1 and CDR2: MNHEY, SVGAGI. The CDR3 is 13 residues long. The CDR3 sequence: CASRAAGADTQYF. The CDR3 DNA is TGTGCCAGCAGGGCAGCGGGAGCGGATACGCAGTATTTT.

The chain links TRBV29-1 to TRBJ1-2; 9 bases agree with TRBD1. This CDR3 region has 13 residues. Unmatched junction bases numbered 5, after V lost 7 bases and J lost 2 bases. Germline loops: CDR1 SQVTM, CDR2 ANQGSEA. The CDR3 here is CSASGQGNYGYTF. Written as DNA, the CDR3 is TGCAGCGCTTCGGGACAGGGAAACTATGGCTACACCTTC.